The source of this TCR beta chain is a study of T-cell reconstitution after alpha-beta-depleted transplantation in children. Study conclusions and caveats: Surviving recipient T cells and intrathymic progenitors accounted for some patients' high TCRbeta diversity at day 60. One year after transplant, T-cell counts and diversity came mostly from newly produced T cells.

For TCRbeta, the library was prepared with unique molecular identifiers. TCRdb called the PCR reads again in MiXCR, with one record for every CDR3 protein. The table shows a few hundred thousand distinct CDR3 sequences, with roughly 12% occurring only once. V was trimmed by 3 bases and J by 5 bases, leaving 10 bases between them. The CDR3 covers 13 residues. The V gene's germline CDR1 is MNHEY and CDR2 SVGAGI. This clonotype showed up many times. Antigen specificity is unknown. The chain joins TRBV6-5 to TRBJ2-5; D gene unclear. The sequences come from peripheral blood, collected 180 days after TCRalphabeta/CD19-depleted stem cell transplant. This clonotype was sampled from a male patient between 2 and 15 years old who had a stem cell transplant for chronic granulomatous disease, so the T cells may come from the graft donor. CDR3 residues: CASSYRFWETQYF. In DNA, the CDR3 is TGTGCCAGCAGTTATAGATTCTGGGAGACCCAGTACTTC.